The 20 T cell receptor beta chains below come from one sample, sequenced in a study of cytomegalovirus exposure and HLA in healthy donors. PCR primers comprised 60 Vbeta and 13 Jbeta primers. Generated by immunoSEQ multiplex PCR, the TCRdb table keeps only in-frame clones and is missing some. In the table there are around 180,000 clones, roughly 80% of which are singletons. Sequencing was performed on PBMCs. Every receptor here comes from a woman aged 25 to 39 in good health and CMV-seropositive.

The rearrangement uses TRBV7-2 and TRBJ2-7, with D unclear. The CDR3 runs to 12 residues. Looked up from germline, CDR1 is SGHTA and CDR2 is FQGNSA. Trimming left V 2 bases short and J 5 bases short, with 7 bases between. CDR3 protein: CASSLSFDEQYF. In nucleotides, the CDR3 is TGTGCCAGCAGCTTATCCTTTGACGAGCAGTACTTC.

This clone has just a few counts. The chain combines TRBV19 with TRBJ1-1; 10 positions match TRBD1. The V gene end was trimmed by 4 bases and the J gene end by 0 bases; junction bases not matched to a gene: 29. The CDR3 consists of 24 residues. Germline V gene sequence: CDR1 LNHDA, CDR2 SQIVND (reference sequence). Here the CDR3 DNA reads TGTGCCAGTAGTAAATATAGGGGCTGGGACGGGACAGGGGTTTATGGAGCAATGAACACTGAAGCTTTCTTT. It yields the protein CASSKYRGWDGTGVYGAMNTEAFF.

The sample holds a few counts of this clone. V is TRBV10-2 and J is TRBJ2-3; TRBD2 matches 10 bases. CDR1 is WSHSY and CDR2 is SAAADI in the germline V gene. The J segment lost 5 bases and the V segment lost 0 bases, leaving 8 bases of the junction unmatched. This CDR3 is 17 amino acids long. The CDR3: CASSESTASGSLDTQYF. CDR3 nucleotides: TGCGCCAGCAGTGAGTCGACGGCTAGCGGGAGTTTAGATACGCAGTATTTT.

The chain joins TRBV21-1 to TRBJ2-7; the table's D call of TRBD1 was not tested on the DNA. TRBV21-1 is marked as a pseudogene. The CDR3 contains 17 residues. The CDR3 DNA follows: TGTGCCAGCAGCAAAGGTTCCGGGACAGGGGGCATCTACGAGCAGTACTTC. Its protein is CASSKGSGTGGIYEQYF.

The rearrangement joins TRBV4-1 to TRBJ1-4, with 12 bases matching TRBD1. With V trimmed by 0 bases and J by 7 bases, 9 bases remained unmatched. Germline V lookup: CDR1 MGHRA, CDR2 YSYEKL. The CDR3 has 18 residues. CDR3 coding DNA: TGCGCCAGCAGCCAAGATAGGGGACAGGGGGCTCTCCTTGAAAAACTGTTTTTT. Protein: CASSQDRGQGALLEKLFF.

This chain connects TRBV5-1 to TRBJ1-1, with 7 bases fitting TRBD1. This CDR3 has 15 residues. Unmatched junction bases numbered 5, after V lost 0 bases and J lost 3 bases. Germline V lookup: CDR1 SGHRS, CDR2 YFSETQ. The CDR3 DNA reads TGCGCCAGCAGCTTGGAGGGGGCCTGGTACACTGAAGCTTTCTTT. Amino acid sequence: CASSLEGAWYTEAFF. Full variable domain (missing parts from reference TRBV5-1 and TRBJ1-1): KAGVTQTPRYLIKTRGQQVTLSCSPISGHRSVSWYQQTPGQGLQFLFEYFSETQRNKGNFPGRFSGRQFSNSRSEMNVSTLELGDSALYLCASSLEGAWYTEAFFGQGTRLTVV.

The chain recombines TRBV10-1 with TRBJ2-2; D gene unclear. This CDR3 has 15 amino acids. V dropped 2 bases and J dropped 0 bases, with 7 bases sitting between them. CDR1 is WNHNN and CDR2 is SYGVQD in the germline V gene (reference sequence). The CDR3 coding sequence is TGCGCCAGCAGTGAGCTATCGGCGAACACCGGGGAGCTGTTTTTT. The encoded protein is CASSELSANTGELFF.

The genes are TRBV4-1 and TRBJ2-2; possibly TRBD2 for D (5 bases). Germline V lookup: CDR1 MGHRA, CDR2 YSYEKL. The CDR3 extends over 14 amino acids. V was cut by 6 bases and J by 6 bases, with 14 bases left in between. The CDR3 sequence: CASRLGLRAGELFF. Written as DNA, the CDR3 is TGCGCCAGCAGACTAGGGTTGAGAGCCGGGGAGCTGTTTTTT.

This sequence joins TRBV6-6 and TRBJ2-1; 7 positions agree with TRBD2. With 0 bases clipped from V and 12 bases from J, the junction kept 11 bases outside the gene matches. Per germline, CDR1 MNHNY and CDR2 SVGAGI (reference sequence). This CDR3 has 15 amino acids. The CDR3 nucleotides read TGTGCCAGCAGTTACTCGGGGACTACTAGTCAGGTGCAGTTCTTC. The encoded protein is CASSYSGTTSQVQFF.

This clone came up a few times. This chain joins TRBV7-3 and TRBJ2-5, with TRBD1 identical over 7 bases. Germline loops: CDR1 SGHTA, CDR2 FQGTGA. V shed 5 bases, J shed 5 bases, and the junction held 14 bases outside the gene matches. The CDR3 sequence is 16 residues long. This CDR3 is CASSPTPRQGRETQYF. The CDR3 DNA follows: TGTGCCAGCAGCCCTACTCCCAGACAGGGCAGGGAGACCCAGTACTTC.

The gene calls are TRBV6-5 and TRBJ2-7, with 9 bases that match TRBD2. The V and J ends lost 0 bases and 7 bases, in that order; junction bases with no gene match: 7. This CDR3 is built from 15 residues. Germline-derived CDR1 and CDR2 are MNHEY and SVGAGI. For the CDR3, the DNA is TGTGCCAGCAGTTACTCGGCTAGCGGGACTGAAGAGCAGTACTTC. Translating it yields CASSYSASGTEEQYF.

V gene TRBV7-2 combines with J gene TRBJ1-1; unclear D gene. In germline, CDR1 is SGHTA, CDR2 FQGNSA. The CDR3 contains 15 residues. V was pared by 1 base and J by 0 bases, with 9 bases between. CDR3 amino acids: CASSLGRLMNTEAFF. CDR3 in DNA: TGTGCCAGCAGCTTAGGGAGGCTTATGAACACTGAAGCTTTCTTT.

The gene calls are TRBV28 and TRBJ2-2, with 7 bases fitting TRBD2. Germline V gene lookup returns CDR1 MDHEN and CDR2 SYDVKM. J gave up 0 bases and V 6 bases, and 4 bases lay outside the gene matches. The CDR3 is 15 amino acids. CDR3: CASSTTSPNTGELFF. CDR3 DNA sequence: TGTGCCAGCAGCACGACTAGCCCGAACACCGGGGAGCTGTTTTTT.

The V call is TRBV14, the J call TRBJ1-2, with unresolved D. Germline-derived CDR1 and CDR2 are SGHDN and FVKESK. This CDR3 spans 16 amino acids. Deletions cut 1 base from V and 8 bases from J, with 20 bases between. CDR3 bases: TGTGCCAGCAGCCAAGCCCTAGAGGGAGGCGCGTTGGGCTACACCTTC. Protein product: CASSQALEGGALGYTF.

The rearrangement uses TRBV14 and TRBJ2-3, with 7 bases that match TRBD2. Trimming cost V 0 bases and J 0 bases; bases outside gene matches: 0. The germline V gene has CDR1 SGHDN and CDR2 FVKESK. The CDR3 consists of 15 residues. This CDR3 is CASSQEGGSTDTQYF. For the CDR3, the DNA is TGTGCCAGCAGCCAAGAGGGAGGGAGCACAGATACGCAGTATTTT. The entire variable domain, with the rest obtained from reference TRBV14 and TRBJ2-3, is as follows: EAGVTQFPSHSVIEKGQTVTLRCDPISGHDNLYWYRRVMGKEIKFLLHFVKESKQDESGMPNNRFLAERTGGTYSTLKVQPAELEDSGVYFCASSQEGGSTDTQYFGPGTRLTVL.

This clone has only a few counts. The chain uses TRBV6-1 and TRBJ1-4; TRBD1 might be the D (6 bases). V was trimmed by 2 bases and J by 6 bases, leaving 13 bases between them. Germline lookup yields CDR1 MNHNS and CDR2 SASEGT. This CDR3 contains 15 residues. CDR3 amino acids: CASSEIGRGHEKLFF. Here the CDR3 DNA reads TGTGCCAGCAGTGAAATTGGCAGGGGTCATGAAAAACTGTTTTTT.

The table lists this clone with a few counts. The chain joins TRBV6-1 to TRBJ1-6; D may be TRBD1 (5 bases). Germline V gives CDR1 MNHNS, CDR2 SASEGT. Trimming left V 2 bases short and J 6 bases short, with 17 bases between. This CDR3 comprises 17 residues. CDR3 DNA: TGTGCCAGCAGTGAATGGGTTAGGGGTTCGGGTAATTCACCCCTCCACTTT. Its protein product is CASSEWVRGSGNSPLHF.

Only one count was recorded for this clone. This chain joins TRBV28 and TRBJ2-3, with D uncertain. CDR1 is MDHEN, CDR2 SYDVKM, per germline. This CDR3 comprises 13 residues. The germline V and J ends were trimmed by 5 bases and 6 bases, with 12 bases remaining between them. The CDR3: CASSPPAMDTQYF. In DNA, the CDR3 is TGTGCCAGCAGTCCGCCTGCGATGGATACGCAGTATTTT.

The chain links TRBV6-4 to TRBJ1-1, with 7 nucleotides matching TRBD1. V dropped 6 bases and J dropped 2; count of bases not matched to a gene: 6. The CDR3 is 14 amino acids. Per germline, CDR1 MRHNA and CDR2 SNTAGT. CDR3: CASRPTGQNTEAFF. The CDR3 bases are TGTGCCAGCAGGCCGACAGGGCAAAACACTGAAGCTTTCTTT.

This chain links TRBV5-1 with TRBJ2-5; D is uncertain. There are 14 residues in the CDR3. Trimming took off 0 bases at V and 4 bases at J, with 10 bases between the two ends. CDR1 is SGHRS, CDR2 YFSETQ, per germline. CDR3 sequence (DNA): TGCGCCAGCAGCTTGGCAGTTGTCCCAGAGACCCAGTACTTC. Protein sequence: CASSLAVVPETQYF.